These 19 T cell receptor beta chains originate from one sample sequenced in a study of T cells in localized non-small cell lung cancer. Using immunoSEQ multiplex PCR, the repertoire was profiled, and TCRdb retains in-frame clones only, with some absent. The profile shows 75,000 to 95,000 clones, approximately 88% of them singletons. Here the sequenced sample was peripheral blood, taken before any cancer treatment. The source of these receptors is a man between 35 and 75 years old with stage I squamous cell lung carcinoma.

J is TRBJ1-4 and V is TRBV19; D not resolved. This CDR3 is built from 15 residues. V lost 4 bases to trimming and J lost 7 bases, with 16 bases between them. Germline V gene sequence: CDR1 LNHDA, CDR2 SQIVND (reference sequence). CDR3 sequence (DNA): TGTGCCAGTAGTACCGATGGACGTACGAGTGAAAAACTGTTTTTT. This translates into CASSTDGRTSEKLFF.

V usage is TRBV4-1 and J usage is TRBJ1-2; D possibly corresponds to TRBD1 (5 bases). The CDR3 is made up of 16 amino acids. The V end lost 2 bases, the J end lost 3 bases, and 16 bases lay between the germline ends. CDR1 and CDR2 (germline): MGHRA, YSYEKL. The CDR3 region is CASSQPRTGGDYGYTF. CDR3 coding DNA: TGCGCCAGCAGCCAACCCAGGACGGGGGGGGACTATGGCTACACCTTC.

The V call is TRBV10-2, the J call TRBJ1-1; 10 bases align to TRBD1. This CDR3 is 14 amino acids long. In germline, CDR1 is WSHSY, CDR2 SAAADI. V shed 8 bases and J 1 base; nucleotides not matched to a gene: 4. Written as DNA, the CDR3 is TGCGCCAGCGGGGGGACAGGGGAGAACACTGAAGCTTTCTTT. It specifies CASGGTGENTEAFF.

The chain is built from TRBV11-1 and TRBJ2-3; 8 bases match TRBD1. In germline, CDR1 is SGHAT, CDR2 FQDESV (reference sequence). This CDR3 comprises 18 residues. The ends lost 2 bases at V and 0 bases at J; junction bases unmatched: 10. The chain's CDR3 is CASSLQSQGVVSTDTQYF. The CDR3 DNA is TGTGCCAGCAGCTTACAATCACAGGGGGTAGTGAGCACAGATACGCAGTATTTT.

This clone was seen only a few times. The chain is built from TRBV18 and TRBJ1-1; D might be TRBD1 (5 bases). The length of the CDR3 is 13 residues. Germline lookup yields CDR1 KGHSH and CDR2 LQKENI. V lost 5 bases and J 2 bases, leaving 9 bases between the germline ends. The CDR3 coding sequence is TGTGCCAGCTCATCAGGGTTTAACACTGAAGCTTTCTTT. Translation: CASSSGFNTEAFF.

J is TRBJ1-1 and V is TRBV10-3, with 8 positions matching TRBD1. CDR3 length: 15 amino acids. Germline V CDR1 and CDR2: ENHRY, SYGVKD. V lost 0 bases, J lost 5 bases, and 5 bases stayed unmatched. The CDR3, as DNA: TGTGCCATCAGTGAGTCCGGACAGGGAGGGACTGAAGCTTTCTTT. Translation gives CAISESGQGGTEAFF.

This chain uses TRBV6-6 with TRBJ1-4; tentative D call: TRBD1 (5 bases). CDR1 MNHNY and CDR2 SVGAGI come from the germline V gene (reference sequence). The CDR3 spans 14 residues. V was clipped by 6 bases and J by 6 bases, with 14 bases between them. As DNA, the CDR3 is TGTGCCAGCAGAGCCGGGACTCTCTATGAAAAACTGTTTTTT. Its protein product is CASRAGTLYEKLFF.

The chain employs TRBV27 and TRBJ2-7, with D perhaps TRBD1 (6 bases). Between the trimmed V and J ends, which lost 5 bases and 3 bases, there was a span of 17 bases. Germline CDR1 reads MNHEY; CDR2 reads SMNVEV (reference sequence). The CDR3 is 15 amino acids. As DNA, the CDR3 is TGTGCCAGCAGTAGGTTGGGGGCCTACCTCTACGAGCAGTACTTC. It codes for CASSRLGAYLYEQYF.

This chain connects TRBV4-1 to TRBJ1-4, with D uncertain. Deletions cut 0 bases from V and 0 bases from J, with 20 bases between. Germline V gene lookup returns CDR1 MGHRA and CDR2 YSYEKL. This CDR3 comprises 20 residues. The CDR3 sequence: CASSQEGGRFITTTNEKLFF. CDR3 sequence (DNA): TGCGCCAGCAGCCAAGAGGGAGGGCGGTTTATCACCACAACTAATGAAAAACTGTTTTTT.

This clone was detected only once. The rearrangement uses TRBV7-2 and TRBJ1-6; D call uncertain. Germline loops: CDR1 SGHTA, CDR2 FQGNSA. This CDR3 has 17 amino acids. Trimming stripped 5 bases from V and 0 bases from J, with 14 bases between. CDR3 protein: CASSQRTVSSYNSPLHF. The CDR3 DNA is TGTGCCAGCAGCCAAAGGACTGTGAGCTCCTATAATTCACCCCTCCACTTT.

The chain employs TRBV15 and TRBJ1-1; TRBD1 agrees at 7 bases. V trimming: 0 bases; J trimming: 1 base; junction bases outside the gene matches: 11. The CDR3 contains 18 residues. Germline CDR1 is LNHNV and CDR2 is YYDKDF (reference sequence). The CDR3 loop reads CATSREANPDRENTEAFF. The CDR3 bases are TGTGCCACCAGCAGAGAGGCGAACCCTGACAGGGAGAACACTGAAGCTTTCTTT.

The genes are TRBV12-2 and TRBJ2-1; the table's D gene call, TRBD2, was not cross checked with the DNA. TRBV12-2 is a listed pseudogene. This CDR3 has 22 residues. CDR3 residues: CASRLGDPGLAGGHPIGHEQFF. CDR3 DNA sequence: TGTGCAAGTCGCTTAGGTGACCCGGGACTAGCGGGGGGTCACCCTATAGGGCATGAGCAGTTCTTC.

The J gene is TRBJ2-6, the V gene TRBV4-1; tentatively, D is TRBD2 (5 bases). Germline V gene data show CDR1 as MGHRA and CDR2 as YSYEKL. The V gene lost 4 bases and the J gene lost 1 base, with 14 bases spanning the gap. This CDR3 is 17 amino acids long. This CDR3 reads CASSLRVPQSGANVLTF. Written as DNA, the CDR3 is TGCGCCAGCAGCCTGCGGGTACCCCAATCTGGGGCCAACGTCCTGACTTTC.

The rearrangement joins TRBV4-2 to TRBJ1-4; the match to TRBD1 covers 8 bases. CDR3 length equals 15 residues. J gave up 4 bases and V 4 bases, and 5 bases lay outside the gene matches. Germline CDR1 reads LGHNA; CDR2 reads YNFKEQ. The CDR3 protein is CASSPTGGGNEKLFF. The CDR3 nucleotides are TGTGCCAGCAGCCCCACAGGGGGAGGTAATGAAAAACTGTTTTTT.

J is TRBJ2-4 and V is TRBV19; 10 bases fit TRBD2. Trimming removed 0 bases from V and 1 base from J; junction bases left unmatched: 3. Germline CDR1 reads LNHDA; CDR2 reads SQIVND (reference sequence). The CDR3 sequence is 17 residues long. In DNA form, the CDR3 reads TGTGCCAGTAGTATAGATACTAGCGGGGCGGCCAAAAACATTCAGTACTTC. Residues: CASSIDTSGAAKNIQYF.

V usage is TRBV18 and J usage is TRBJ1-2; possibly TRBD1 for D (6 bases). V was cut by 4 bases and J by 6 bases, with 9 bases left in between. Germline CDR1 KGHSH, CDR2 LQKENI. The CDR3 covers 12 residues. DNA for the CDR3: TGTGCCAGCTCACAACAGGGAAATGGCTACACCTTC. Its protein product is CASSQQGNGYTF.

The rearrangement joins TRBV5-1 to TRBJ1-5, with D maybe TRBD1 (6 bases). This CDR3 has 15 residues. V lost 3 bases, J lost 3 bases, and 13 bases lay in between. Germline values: CDR1 SGHRS, CDR2 YFSETQ. CDR3 in DNA: TGCGCCAGCAGCTGGGAGGGGGAAATCAATCAGCCCCAGCATTTT. Translation: CASSWEGEINQPQHF.

The chain joins TRBV2 to TRBJ2-7; D is tentatively TRBD1 or TRBD2 (5 bases each). Trimming took 1 base from V and 2 from J, leaving 12 bases between them. The CDR3 loop spans 15 amino acids. Germline CDR1 reads SNHLY; CDR2 reads FYNNEI. CDR3 loop: CASSEGGAPTYEQYF. Here the CDR3 DNA reads TGTGCCAGCAGTGAAGGAGGGGCCCCTACCTACGAGCAGTACTTC.

The chain couples TRBV29-1 to TRBJ1-2, with 10 bases that match TRBD1. V was pared by 7 bases and J by 6 bases, with 5 bases of the junction left unmatched. CDR1 and CDR2 from the germline V gene are SQVTM and ANQGSEA. The CDR3 runs to 12 residues. CDR3 DNA sequence: TGCAGCGGGGGACAGGGGCAGGATGGCTACACCTTC. This gives the protein CSGGQGQDGYTF.